This TCR beta chain was identified in a study of PD-1 blockade in classical Hodgkin lymphoma. General study points: The authors have not defined what causes the repertoire differences, possibly disease activity or prior therapy. TCR diversity at baseline was reported to be reduced in newly diagnosed patients relative to healthy donors.

The CDR3 runs to 14 residues. Trimming shortened V by 5 bases and J by 9 bases, and 14 bases separated the two germline ends. Germline CDR1 is SGHTA and CDR2 is FQGNSA. Time point: newly diagnosed, previously untreated cHL patient sample. The authors used newly diagnosed, untreated classical Hodgkin lymphoma PBMCs as comparison. Notes on this clone: Its cognate antigen is unknown.

Sequencing was performed with immunoSEQ multiplex PCR; in TCRdb, only in-frame clones are kept and a portion is missing. The table has roughly 70,000 clones, roughly 92% seen once; the top ten hold about 2.8%. The sequencing input was peripheral blood mononuclear cells (PBMCs). V gene TRBV7-2 combines with J gene TRBJ1-6; D not certain. This TCR derives from a human donor with classical Hodgkin lymphoma. CDR3 amino acids: CASSQTYWGSPLHF. In DNA, the CDR3 is TGTGCCAGCAGCCAAACATATTGGGGTTCACCCCTCCACTTT.